These 8 T cell receptor beta chains came from one sample sequenced in a study of ipilimumab plus nivolumab after autologous stem cell transplantation. Sequenced by immunoSEQ multiplex PCR; TCRdb stores in-frame clones only, minus some. The data show tens of thousands of clones, around 93% seen once. The sample was PBMCs, taken in a trial of ipilimumab plus nivolumab as post-transplant consolidation. The receptors stem from a male donor with multiple myeloma.

The V call is TRBV7-9, the J call TRBJ2-1; 11 bases align to TRBD2. The V segment lost 2 bases and the J segment 9 bases; nucleotides outside the gene matches: 6. Germline CDR1 and CDR2: SEHNR and FQNEAQ (reference sequence). CDR3 length: 15 residues. CDR3 sequence reads: CASSLTGTSGTEQFF. CDR3 coding DNA: TGTGCCAGCAGCTTAACCGGGACTAGCGGTACTGAGCAGTTCTTC.

The chain recombines TRBV30 with TRBJ2-7; 8 bases map to TRBD1. Losses at the gene ends were 2 bases for V and 6 bases for J; bases not matched to a gene: 12. The CDR3 has 15 amino acids. Germline V CDR1 and CDR2: GTSNPN, SVGIG (reference sequence). The chain's CDR3 is CAWSPLLRTGFEQYF. For the CDR3, the DNA is TGTGCCTGGAGTCCCTTGCTTCGGACAGGGTTCGAGCAGTACTTC. The complete variable domain, with remaining parts taken from reference TRBV30 and TRBJ2-7, reads SQTIHQWPATLVQPVGSPLSLECTVEGTSNPNLYWYRQAAGRGLQLLFYSVGIGQISSEVPQNLSASRPQDRQFILSSKKLLLSDSGFYLCAWSPLLRTGFEQYFGPGTRLTVT.

J is TRBJ1-4 and V is TRBV7-8; a possible D gene is TRBD1 (5 bases). The CDR3 totals 15 residues. V was pared by 6 bases and J by 3 bases, with 14 bases between. The germline CDR1 and CDR2 sequences are SGHVS and FQNEAQ. As DNA, the CDR3 is TGTGCCAGCAGTCCATGGGGGTCAGCTAATGAAAAACTGTTTTTT. Translation gives CASSPWGSANEKLFF.

The V and J genes are TRBV27 and TRBJ2-1; TRBD1 matches 7 bases. V trimming: 6 bases; J trimming: 7 bases; junction bases outside the gene matches: 6. Germline CDR1 reads MNHEY; CDR2 reads SMNVEV (reference sequence). CDR3 size: 13 residues. CDR3 protein: CASRLTGLNEQFF. The CDR3 DNA reads as TGTGCCAGCAGATTGACAGGGTTGAATGAGCAGTTCTTC.

The V and J genes are TRBV19 and TRBJ2-2; D remains ambiguous. CDR1 and CDR2 from the germline V gene are LNHDA and SQIVND (reference sequence). Trimming cost V 1 base and J 3 bases, with 9 bases left between them. This CDR3 spans 15 amino acids. This CDR3 reads CASSIGGSYTGELFF. CDR3 in DNA: TGTGCCAGTAGTATAGGGGGATCATACACCGGGGAGCTGTTTTTT.

The chain couples TRBV9 to TRBJ1-3; D uncertain. The CDR3 runs to 15 residues. V lost 0 bases to trimming and J lost 2 bases, with 9 bases between them. Per the germline V gene, CDR1 is SGDLS and CDR2 is YYNGEE. Written as DNA, the CDR3 is TGTGCCAGCAGCGTAGGAGGAAGGGCTGGAAACACCATATATTTT. Its translation: CASSVGGRAGNTIYF.

On this clone: Distinct nucleotide sequences in the sample also encode this CDR3. This chain joins TRBV7-2 and TRBJ2-7; a possible D gene is TRBD1 (5 bases). Germline values: CDR1 SGHTA, CDR2 FQGNSA. Between the trimmed V and J ends, which lost 1 base and 0 bases, there was a span of 10 bases. CDR3 length: 15 residues. CDR3 sequence: CASSLGSGRSYEQYF. As DNA, the CDR3 is TGTGCCAGCAGCTTAGGGTCAGGGCGCTCCTACGAGCAGTACTTC.

The rearrangement joins TRBV29-1 to TRBJ2-5; D gene ambiguous. Germline values: CDR1 SQVTM, CDR2 ANQGSEA. The CDR3 runs 13 residues. Trimming stripped 2 bases from V and 4 bases from J, with 11 bases between. DNA of the CDR3: TGCAGCGTTGAACGGGCTTGGGGAGAGACCCAGTACTTC. Translating gives CSVERAWGETQYF.